These 14 T cell receptor beta chains were all obtained from the same sample, sequenced in a study of PD-L1 blockade in urothelial cancer. Measured with immunoSEQ multiplex PCR; TCRdb has only the in-frame clones, and not every one. Found here are around 82,000 clones, roughly 84% of them singletons; the top ten hold around 1.9%. Time point: pretreatment peripheral blood. Source: PBMCs, taken around atezolizumab (anti-PD-L1) treatment. Receptors were obtained from a man in his fifties or sixties with urothelial cancer.

The chain joins TRBV7-9 to TRBJ2-5; TRBD1 agrees at 9 bases. V lost 3 bases, J lost 4 bases, and 9 bases stayed unmatched. The CDR3 totals 16 residues. Germline V gene data show CDR1 as SEHNR and CDR2 as FQNEAQ (reference sequence). The CDR3 protein is CASSLSWDRVGETQYF. The CDR3 bases are TGTGCCAGCAGCTTGTCTTGGGACAGGGTTGGAGAGACCCAGTACTTC.

The CDR3 nucleotides are TGTGCCAGCAGCTCCAGGACAGGACCCTCCTACGAGCAGTACTTC. Translated: CASSSRTGPSYEQYF. The chain is built from TRBV7-7 and TRBJ2-7, with TRBD1 matching over 7 bases. V was pared by 4 bases and J by 0 bases, with 6 bases of the junction left unmatched. The CDR3 is 15 amino acids. Germline CDR1 and CDR2: SSHAT and FNYEAQ (reference sequence).

This clone was seen a few times. The chain links TRBV10-1 to TRBJ1-3; D uncertain. V gave up 0 bases and J gave up 4 bases, with 13 bases separating them. The CDR3 is 16 residues long. Germline values: CDR1 WNHNN, CDR2 SYGVQD (reference sequence). DNA of the CDR3: TGCGCCAGCAGTGAGTCGAAGCGGGGTCTAGGAAACACCATATATTTT. Translated, it gives CASSESKRGLGNTIYF.

This clone occurred a few times. The chain uses TRBV30 and TRBJ2-1; weak D call: TRBD2 (6 bases). Germline CDR1 reads GTSNPN; CDR2 reads SVGIG (reference sequence). The CDR3 length is 12 residues. V lost 0 bases and J lost 12, with 12 bases in between. DNA for the CDR3: TGTGCCTGGAGTGTACTAGCCTCGGGGCAGTTCTTC. It codes for CAWSVLASGQFF.

The chain recombines TRBV15 with TRBJ2-5; the D is unclear. This CDR3 has 12 residues. In germline, CDR1 is LNHNV, CDR2 YYDKDF (reference sequence). The V and J ends lost 2 bases and 5 bases respectively, with 6 bases between them. CDR3 bases: TGTGCCACCAGCAGACCCAGGGAGACCCAGTACTTC. It codes for CATSRPRETQYF.

About this clone: One end of the junction does not line up with germline, which may come from a read error. The genes are TRBV10-2 and TRBJ2-7; TRBD2 matches at 12 bases. This CDR3 is built from 14 residues. Looked up from germline, CDR1 is WSHSY and CDR2 is SAAADI. The CDR3 DNA sequence: TGCGCCAGCAGTGAAGGACTAGCGGGATCGATCAACAAGTTC. This encodes CASSEGLAGSINKF.

V and J are TRBV1 and TRBJ2-7; the D call of TRBD2 is as the table states it, not checked on the DNA. TRBV1 is tagged as a pseudogene. The CDR3 runs 15 residues. CDR3 nucleotides: TGCACCAGCAGCCATGCCCGAGCGGGGGGGCCCCAACAGTACTTC. It specifies CTSSHARAGGPQQYF.

CDR3: CASYHPGGADEQYF. CDR3 in DNA: TGTGCCAGTTATCATCCAGGGGGCGCGGACGAGCAGTACTTC. The chain couples TRBV2 to TRBJ2-7; 8 bases line up with TRBD1. With V trimmed by 9 bases and J by 5 bases, 12 bases remained unmatched. CDR3 length: 14 amino acids. Germline V gives CDR1 SNHLY, CDR2 FYNNEI.

V usage is TRBV19 and J usage is TRBJ2-4; the match to TRBD2 covers 10 bases. Per germline, CDR1 LNHDA and CDR2 SQIVND (reference sequence). V gave up 4 bases and J gave up 4 bases; unmatched junction bases: 7. The CDR3 is 16 amino acids. The CDR3 reads CASSTGLADNKNIQYF. The CDR3 DNA is TGTGCCAGTAGTACAGGACTAGCGGACAATAAAAACATTCAGTACTTC.

The chain is built from TRBV5-1 and TRBJ2-1; 12 bases agree with TRBD2. With V trimmed by 0 bases and J by 5 bases, 18 bases remained unmatched. This CDR3 is built from 21 residues. In germline, CDR1 is SGHRS, CDR2 YFSETQ. The CDR3 sequence is CASSLEAPGTSGSLLDNEQFF. The CDR3 DNA reads as TGCGCCAGCAGCTTGGAGGCGCCCGGGACTAGCGGGTCCCTTCTAGACAATGAGCAGTTCTTC.

This chain links TRBV10-2 with TRBJ1-3; D is unresolved. V gave up 7 bases and J gave up 0 bases, with 19 bases separating them. The CDR3 runs to 17 residues. The germline V gene has CDR1 WSHSY and CDR2 SAAADI. The CDR3 coding sequence is TGCGCCAGCACCTTCATCACAGATCCAAGCTCTGGAAACACCATATATTTT. Translation: CASTFITDPSSGNTIYF.

This clone came up once. The chain combines TRBV9 with TRBJ2-7; 9 bases are shared with TRBD2. The V gene end was trimmed by 3 bases and the J gene end by 9 bases; junction bases not matched to a gene: 7. The CDR3 spans 13 residues. Germline V CDR1 and CDR2: SGDLS, YYNGEE. CDR3 region: CASSEGTSRAQYF. CDR3 nucleotide sequence: TGTGCCAGCAGCGAAGGGACTAGCAGGGCGCAGTACTTC.

The chain is built from TRBV19 and TRBJ1-5; perhaps TRBD1 as D (5 bases). Germline CDR1 is LNHDA and CDR2 is SQIVND (reference sequence). V dropped 7 bases and J dropped 9 bases, with 19 bases sitting between them. The CDR3 has 14 residues. The CDR3 region is CASKGGARRGPQHF. The CDR3 nucleotides are TGTGCCAGTAAAGGAGGGGCCCGAAGGGGGCCCCAGCATTTT.

The J gene is TRBJ2-4, the V gene TRBV4-2; TRBD2 matches 15 bases. Germline CDR1 reads LGHNA; CDR2 reads YNFKEQ. V dropped 1 base and J dropped 6; count of bases not matched to a gene: 4. The CDR3 sequence is 17 residues long. The CDR3 loop is CASSQAGLAGGLNIQYF. DNA of the CDR3: TGTGCCAGCAGCCAAGCGGGACTAGCGGGGGGATTAAACATTCAGTACTTC.